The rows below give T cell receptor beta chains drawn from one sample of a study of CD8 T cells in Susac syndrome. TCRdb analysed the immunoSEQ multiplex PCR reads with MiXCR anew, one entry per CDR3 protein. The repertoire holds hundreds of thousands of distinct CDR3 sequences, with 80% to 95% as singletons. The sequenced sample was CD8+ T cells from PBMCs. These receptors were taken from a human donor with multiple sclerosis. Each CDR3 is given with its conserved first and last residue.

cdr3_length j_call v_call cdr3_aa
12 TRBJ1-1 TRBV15 CATQTGNTEAFF
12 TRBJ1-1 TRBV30 CAWDVTGTEAFF
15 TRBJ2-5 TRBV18 CASSPRGQGQETQYF
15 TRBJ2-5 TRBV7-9 CASSLVDRGQETQYF
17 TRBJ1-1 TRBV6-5 CASSYDPGTGLDTEVFF
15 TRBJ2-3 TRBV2 CASSEEAYSTDTQYF
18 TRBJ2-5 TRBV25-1 CASSEKRGGGGLQETQYF
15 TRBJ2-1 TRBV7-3 CASSPATSGYNEQFF
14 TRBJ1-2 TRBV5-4 CASSPEAANYGYTF
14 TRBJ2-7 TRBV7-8 CASSPWTSGNEQYF
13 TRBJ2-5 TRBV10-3 CAISEDRAETQYF
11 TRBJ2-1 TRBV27 CASSFINEQFF
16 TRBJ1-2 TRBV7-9 CASSLGQGALFYGYTF
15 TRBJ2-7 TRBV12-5 CASGLEAYSTGEQYF
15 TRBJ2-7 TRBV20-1 CSARDLTSDNYEQYF
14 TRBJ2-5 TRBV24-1 CATSETGFQETQYF
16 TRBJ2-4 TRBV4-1 CASSHPTVMAKNIQYF
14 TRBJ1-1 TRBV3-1 CASSQTGRNTEAFF
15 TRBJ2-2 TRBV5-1 CASSLSGIYTGELFF
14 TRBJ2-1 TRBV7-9 CASSLKGGRNEQFF
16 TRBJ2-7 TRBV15 CATSRDRTVFLYEQYF
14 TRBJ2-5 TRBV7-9 CASSSGGSQETQYF